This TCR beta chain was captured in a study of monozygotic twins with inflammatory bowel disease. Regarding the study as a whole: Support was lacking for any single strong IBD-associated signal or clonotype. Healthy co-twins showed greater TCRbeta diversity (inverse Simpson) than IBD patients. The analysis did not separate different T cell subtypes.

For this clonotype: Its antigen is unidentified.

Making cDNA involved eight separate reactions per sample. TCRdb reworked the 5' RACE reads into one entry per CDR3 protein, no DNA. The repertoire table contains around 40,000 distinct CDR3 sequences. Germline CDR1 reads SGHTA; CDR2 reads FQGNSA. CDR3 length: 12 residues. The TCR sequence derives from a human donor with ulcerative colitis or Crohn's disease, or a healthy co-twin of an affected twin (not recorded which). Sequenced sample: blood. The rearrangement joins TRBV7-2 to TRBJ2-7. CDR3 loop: CASSLSAYEQYF. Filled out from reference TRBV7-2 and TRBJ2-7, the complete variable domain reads GAGVSQSPSNKVTEKGKDVELRCDPISGHTALYWYRQSLGQGLEFLIYFQGNSAPDKSGLPSDRFSAERTGGSVSTLTIQRTQQEDSAVYLCASSLSAYEQYFGPGTRLTVT.